This TCR beta chain was sequenced in a study of beta chain features in type 1 diabetes. Whole-study results and caveats: Within each of all four CD4+ subsets, Type 1 diabetes patients had TCRB CDR3s that were moderately but significantly shorter. Compared with healthy donors, patients appeared to share more similar naive, central memory and regulatory TCRB repertoires.

Germline CDR1 is MNHEY and CDR2 is SMNVEV (reference sequence). V was pared by 4 bases and J by 1 base, with 4 bases of the junction left unmatched. CDR3 length equals 15 residues. The entirety of the isolated RNA underwent reverse transcription, so expressed TCRB transcripts were sequenced. Data came from immunoSEQ multiplex PCR; TCRdb stores just in-frame clones and leaves some out. The table includes some 660,000 clones, roughly 13% detected once. A word on this clone: Its antigen is unknown.

Averaging approximately 0.11 L, one heparinised blood draw was given by each donor. Sorting that relied on CD45RO/CCR7/CD25/CD127/CD95/CD27 yielded CD4+ naive, central memory, regulatory and stem cell-like memory cells. This receptor was identified in a man in his late teens or twenties with type 1 diabetes. The rearrangement joins TRBV27 to TRBJ1-2, with 9 bases lining up with TRBD1. Sample: naive CD4+ T cells from blood. CDR3 residues: CASSSGTGLNYGYTF. The CDR3 bases are TGTGCCAGCAGTTCAGGGACAGGGCTTAACTATGGCTACACCTTC.